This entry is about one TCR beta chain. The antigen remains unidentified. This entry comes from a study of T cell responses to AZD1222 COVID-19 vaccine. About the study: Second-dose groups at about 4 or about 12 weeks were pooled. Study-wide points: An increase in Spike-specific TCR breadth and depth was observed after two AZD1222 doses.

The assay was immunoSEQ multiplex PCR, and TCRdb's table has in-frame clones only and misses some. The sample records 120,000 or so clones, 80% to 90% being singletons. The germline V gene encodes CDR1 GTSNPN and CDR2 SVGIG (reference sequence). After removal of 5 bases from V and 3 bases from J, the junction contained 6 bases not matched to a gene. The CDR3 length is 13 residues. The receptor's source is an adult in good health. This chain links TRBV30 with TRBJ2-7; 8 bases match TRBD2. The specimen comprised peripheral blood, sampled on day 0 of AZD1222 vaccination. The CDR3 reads CAWARGGDYEQYF. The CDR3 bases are TGTGCCTGGGCCCGGGGGGGCGACTACGAGCAGTACTTC.